Listed here is a single T cell receptor beta chain. The specificity of this receptor is unknown. Base qualities were left out, and no much larger clone turns up one base away. Interpreted using the paper, the treatment or condition label stands for: roughly 20 received Ad26.COV2.S at low or high dose, single or two shots; roughly 5 received placebo; per-sample allocation not given. For vaccine and placebo recipients, repertoires were sequenced using samples collected on day 63 after the first injection. Cohort 1b enrolled about two dozen adults aged 18-55 years at a single site in Boston, USA, between 29 July and 7 August 2020. Ad26.COV2.S was a replication-incompetent adenovirus type 26 vector that expressed a prefusion-stabilized SARS-CoV-2 spike protein derived from the original Wuhan strain. TCRbeta CDR3 regions were sequenced with the immunoSEQ Assay. After extraction, genomic DNA underwent amplification by bias-controlled multiplex PCR, followed by high-throughput sequencing. Turning to the authors' computational methods: To quantify the absolute abundance of each unique TCRbeta CDR3 region, sequences were collapsed and filtered. T cell fraction was estimated by normalization of TCRbeta template counts to usable DNA, with usable DNA being measured through amplification of reference genes present in all nucleated cells. Repertoire TCRs were annotated as SARS-CoV-2-specific by exact matching of V gene, CDR3 amino acid sequence and J gene to a known reactive TCR set. The reference SARS-CoV-2 TCR set was derived from MIRA and filtered for enrichment in COVID-19-positive ImmuneCODE repertoires, a step that removed public or cross-reactive TCRs. Using the MIRA antigens, annotated TCRs were further analysed by specific ORF or by position within an ORF. Breadth was defined as annotated unique rearrangements over total unique productive rearrangements; depth was the summed frequency of those rearrangements. Two-sided Wilcoxon rank-sum tests were applied when comparing TCR breadth between groups. The source is immuneACCESS, and TCRdb retained only in-frame sequences with V and J called. Part of the clones is not carried over; for the studies checked, unresolved V genes explain less than half of this, and the remainder is unexplained. That table furnishes V, J and clone size, whereas the DNA furnished D and trimming. The sample contains around 270,000 clones, 70% to 90% of them found a single time. The biggest ten clones account for 2.9% of the sample.

V is cut back by 6 bases and J by 0 bases, with 5 bases in the junction unmatched. Reading from cysteine to valine, the CDR3 counts 14 amino acids. Only the CDR3 region is kept as DNA, spanning 42 bases read in frame from base 1. CDR1 is given as MNHEY and CDR2 as SMNVEV, both from the germline V gene (reference sequence). This record comes from a study of Ad26.COV2.S vaccination and SARS-CoV-2 variants (dated by TCRdb to the early 2020s). In the study overall: Vaccine-arm donors were drawn from COV1001, a multicentre, randomized, double-blind, placebo-controlled phase I-IIa trial of Ad26.COV2.S in healthy adults. Investigators did not know the trial group allocation while performing experiments and assessing outcomes. A total of some 30 samples were included in the TCR-sequenced set, comprising some 20 Ad26.COV2.S vaccine recipients, 5 placebo recipients and 8 SARS-CoV-2 convalescent individuals. TCRbeta repertoire sequencing served as the tool for gauging how specific and how broad the SARS-CoV-2-reactive T cell receptors were following Ad26.COV2.S vaccination. Trial participants were randomized into five groups of five, in which low-dose or high-dose Ad26.COV2.S was given once or twice, or placebo was given on both occasions. Ad26.COV2.S was given intramuscularly at 5x10^10 or 1x10^11 viral particles, as a single shot or as two shots 56 days apart.

The paper's findings and limits, for the study overall: Vaccine and placebo recipients had similar non-spike TCR breadth, a finding consistent with the vaccine containing only spike. Ad26.COV2.S recipients had higher spike-specific TCR breadth than placebo recipients (P = 0.0014). The authors noted that total T cell responses may have been underestimated by the TCR breadth and depth analyses. The study was not powered to compare responses between vaccine doses or regimens. After vaccination, substantial breadth of spike-specific CD8+ and CD4+ T cell responses was reported.

The chain is made from TRBV27 and TRBJ2-7; 7 central nucleotides agree with TRBD1. The material sequenced was peripheral blood, taken in a trial of Ad26.COV2.S vaccine versus placebo. This clonotype was obtained from a person between 18 and 65 years old who received the Ad26.COV2.S COVID-19 vaccine or a placebo. The bases are TGTGCCAGCAGGTCGGGACAGAACTCCTACGAGCAGTACGTC. This encodes CASRSGQNSYEQYV.